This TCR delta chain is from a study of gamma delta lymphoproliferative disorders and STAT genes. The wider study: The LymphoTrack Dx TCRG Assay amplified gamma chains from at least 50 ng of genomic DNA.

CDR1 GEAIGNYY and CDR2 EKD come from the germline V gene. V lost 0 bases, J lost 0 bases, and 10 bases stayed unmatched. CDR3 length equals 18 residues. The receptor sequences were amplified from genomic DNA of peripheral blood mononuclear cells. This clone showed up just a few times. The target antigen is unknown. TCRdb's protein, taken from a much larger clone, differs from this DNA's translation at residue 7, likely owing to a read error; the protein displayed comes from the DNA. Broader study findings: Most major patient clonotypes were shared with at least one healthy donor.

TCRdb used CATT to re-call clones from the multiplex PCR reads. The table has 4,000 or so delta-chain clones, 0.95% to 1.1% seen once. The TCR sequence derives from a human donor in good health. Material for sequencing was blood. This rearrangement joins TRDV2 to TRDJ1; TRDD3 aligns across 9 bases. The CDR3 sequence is CACDTLRGIPTYTDKLIF. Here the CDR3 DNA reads TGTGCCTGTGACACCTTAAGGGGGATACCCACGTACACCGATAAACTCATCTTT.